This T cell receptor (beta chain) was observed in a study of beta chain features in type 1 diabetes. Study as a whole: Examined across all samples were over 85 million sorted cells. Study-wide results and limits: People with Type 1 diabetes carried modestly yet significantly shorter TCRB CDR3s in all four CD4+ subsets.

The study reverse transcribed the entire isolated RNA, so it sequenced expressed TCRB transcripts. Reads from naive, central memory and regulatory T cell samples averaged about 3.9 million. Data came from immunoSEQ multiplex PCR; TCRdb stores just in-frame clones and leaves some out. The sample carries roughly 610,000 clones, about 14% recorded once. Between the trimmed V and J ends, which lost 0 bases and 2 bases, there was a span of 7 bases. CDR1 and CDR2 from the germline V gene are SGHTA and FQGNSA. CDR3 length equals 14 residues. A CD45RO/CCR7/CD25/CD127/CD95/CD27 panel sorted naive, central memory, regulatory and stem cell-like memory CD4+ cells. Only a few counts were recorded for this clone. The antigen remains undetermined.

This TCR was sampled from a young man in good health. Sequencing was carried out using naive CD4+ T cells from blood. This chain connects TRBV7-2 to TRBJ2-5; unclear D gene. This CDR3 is CASSLAWAQETQYF. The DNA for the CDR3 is TGTGCCAGCAGCTTAGCTTGGGCTCAAGAGACCCAGTACTTC.